The sequence of this TCR beta chain was determined in a study of cytomegalovirus exposure and HLA in healthy donors. Study-wide results and limits: In a later analysis, TCR beta V- and J-gene trimming showed a link to a missense DCLRE1C variant. The study recorded 150 to 200 TCR beta chains that were cytomegalovirus-associated.

The CDR3 sequence is 10 residues long. The V gene lost 7 bases and the J gene lost 0 bases, with 3 bases spanning the gap. Germline CDR1 SQVTM, CDR2 ANQGSEA. With 60 Vbeta and 13 Jbeta primers, the PCR was carried out. The repertoire was sequenced with immunoSEQ multiplex PCR; TCRdb's copy has only in-frame clones and lacks some. The sample carries 100,000 to 150,000 clones, approximately 80% recorded once. As to this clone: What it binds is not known.

The receptor was isolated from a man aged 25-45 years in good health and CMV-seropositive. Material: PBMCs. The chain carries TRBV29-1 and TRBJ1-1; D ambiguous. The CDR3 loop reads CSAVNTEAFF. Here the CDR3 DNA reads TGCAGCGCCGTGAACACTGAAGCTTTCTTT.